Described below is a single TCR beta chain sequence and its context. Its specificity is not known. This record belongs to a study of cytomegalovirus exposure and HLA in healthy donors. Study at large: The approximately 690 first-cohort repertoires and the roughly 120 validation repertoires shared the same platform, a later analysis reported.

The V and J ends lost 2 bases and 2 bases respectively, with 11 bases between them. This CDR3 has 14 residues. Germline V lookup: CDR1 GTSNPN, CDR2 SVGIG (reference sequence). Study-wide points: The listing of 150 or so TCR beta chains classed them as cytomegalovirus-associated.

Produced via immunoSEQ multiplex PCR; TCRdb's table is partial and in-frame only. The table records 220,000 or so clones, over 80% of them present only once. The V call is TRBV30, the J call TRBJ2-3; D not resolved. Sequenced: PBMCs. The receptor comes from a woman aged 18-35 years in good health and CMV-seronegative. For the CDR3, the DNA is TGTGCCTGGAGTCCCATTAGTCCCACAGATACGCAGTATTTT. It translates to CAWSPISPTDTQYF.